This T cell receptor (beta chain) was identified during a study of cytomegalovirus exposure and HLA in healthy donors. CDR1 SGDLS and CDR2 YYNGEE come from the germline V gene. V lost 4 bases to trimming and J lost 4 bases, with 14 bases between them. The CDR3 is made up of 14 amino acids. Study-level results: Previously analyzed data showed that most TCR beta V segments were productive at a frequency of about 87% or about 30%.

PCR primers comprised 60 Vbeta and 13 Jbeta primers. Profiling relied on immunoSEQ multiplex PCR, and the TCRdb table lists in-frame clones only, not all of them. The top ten clones hold around 1.2% of a sample with under 150,000 clones, roughly 80% of them seen once. With respect to this clone: Its antigen is still unknown.

The chain recombines TRBV9 with TRBJ2-5; D call uncertain. This clonotype was obtained from a girl aged 2-9 years in good health and CMV-seronegative. The sample taken for sequencing was PBMCs. CDR3 protein: CASSSSRGGETQYF. The DNA for the CDR3 is TGTGCCAGCAGCTCTAGTAGAGGTGGAGAGACCCAGTACTTC.